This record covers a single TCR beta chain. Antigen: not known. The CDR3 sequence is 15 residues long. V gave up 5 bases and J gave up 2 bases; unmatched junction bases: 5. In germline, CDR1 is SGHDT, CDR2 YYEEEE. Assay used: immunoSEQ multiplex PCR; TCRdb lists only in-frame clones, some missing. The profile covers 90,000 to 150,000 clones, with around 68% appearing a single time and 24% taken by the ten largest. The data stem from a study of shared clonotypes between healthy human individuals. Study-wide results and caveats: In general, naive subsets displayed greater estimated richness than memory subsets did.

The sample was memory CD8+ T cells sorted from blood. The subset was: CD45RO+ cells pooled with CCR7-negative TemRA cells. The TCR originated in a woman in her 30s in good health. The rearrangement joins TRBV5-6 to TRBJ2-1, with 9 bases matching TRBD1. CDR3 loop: CASRLRQGAYNEQFF. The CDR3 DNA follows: TGTGCCAGCAGACTCAGACAGGGGGCCTACAATGAGCAGTTCTTC.